These T cell receptor beta chains were read from a single sample in a study of cytomegalovirus exposure and HLA in healthy donors. The table came from immunoSEQ multiplex PCR; TCRdb's copy has only in-frame clones and leaves some out. The table has about 150,000 clones, about 74% seen once. Specimen: PBMCs. These receptors originate from a man aged 40-55 years in good health and CMV-seropositive. CDR3s include the opening cysteine and the closing phenylalanine or tryptophan.

j_call: TRBJ2-3
cdr3_length: 15
v_call: TRBV7-6
cdr3_aa: CASSLGGGATNTQYF

j_call: TRBJ2-1
cdr3_length: 14
v_call: TRBV7-8
cdr3_aa: CASSLYAQYNEQFF

j_call: TRBJ2-3
cdr3_length: 17
v_call: TRBV12-5
cdr3_aa: CASGSGLAGEGADTQYF

j_call: TRBJ1-5
cdr3_length: 14
v_call: TRBV11-2
cdr3_aa: CASSLTGGDQPQHF

j_call: TRBJ2-1
cdr3_length: 15
v_call: TRBV5-1
cdr3_aa: CASSPVLAGVNEQFF

j_call: TRBJ1-5
cdr3_length: 17
v_call: TRBV25-1
cdr3_aa: CASSESGVGGGNQPQHF

j_call: TRBJ2-7
cdr3_length: 16
v_call: TRBV5-8
cdr3_aa: CASSPGTSGSGYEQYF

j_call: TRBJ1-4
cdr3_length: 17
v_call: TRBV5-6
cdr3_aa: CASSFGGAVATNEKLFF

j_call: TRBJ2-5
cdr3_length: 16
v_call: TRBV7-6
cdr3_aa: CASSLVGLAGLETQYF

j_call: TRBJ1-5
cdr3_length: 17
v_call: TRBV28
cdr3_aa: CASSLSPRDRLNQPQHF

j_call: TRBJ2-7
cdr3_length: 15
v_call: TRBV7-9
cdr3_aa: CASSFSAEPYYEQYF

j_call: TRBJ2-7
cdr3_length: 13
v_call: TRBV5-1
cdr3_aa: CASSIGIRGGPFF

j_call: TRBJ1-2
cdr3_length: 14
v_call: TRBV28
cdr3_aa: CASSLLQGAGGYTF

j_call: TRBJ1-3
cdr3_length: 13
v_call: TRBV7-9
cdr3_aa: CASSLGTGDTIYF

j_call: TRBJ1-1
cdr3_length: 14
v_call: TRBV9
cdr3_aa: CASSALQGASEAFF

j_call: TRBJ2-1
cdr3_length: 12
v_call: TRBV6-6
cdr3_aa: CASSPGLNEQFF

j_call: TRBJ2-5
cdr3_length: 12
v_call: TRBV6-1
cdr3_aa: CAATGGAGTQYF

j_call: TRBJ2-2
cdr3_length: 14
v_call: TRBV28
cdr3_aa: CASSLPGPSGKLFF

j_call: TRBJ1-1
cdr3_length: 13
v_call: TRBV5-1
cdr3_aa: CASSEQGDTEAFF

j_call: TRBJ1-1
cdr3_length: 14
v_call: TRBV2
cdr3_aa: CASMKGALNTEAFF

j_call: TRBJ1-6
cdr3_length: 16
v_call: TRBV27
cdr3_aa: CASSLSGGTINSPLHF

j_call: TRBJ2-2
cdr3_length: 15
v_call: TRBV15
cdr3_aa: CATSRTLANTGELFF

j_call: TRBJ2-2
cdr3_length: 15
v_call: TRBV27
cdr3_aa: CASSDSGRRTGELFF

j_call: TRBJ1-1
cdr3_length: 13
v_call: TRBV4-1
cdr3_aa: CASSQSQNTEAFF

j_call: TRBJ1-2
cdr3_length: 15
v_call: TRBV4-2
cdr3_aa: CASSQEGQGNYGYTF

j_call: TRBJ2-2
cdr3_length: 16
v_call: TRBV2
cdr3_aa: CASIPGGTGVSGELFF

j_call: TRBJ1-2
cdr3_length: 14
v_call: TRBV9
cdr3_aa: CASSVSGPLSGYTF

j_call: TRBJ2-7
cdr3_length: 12
v_call: TRBV30
cdr3_aa: CAWSPGEPEQYF